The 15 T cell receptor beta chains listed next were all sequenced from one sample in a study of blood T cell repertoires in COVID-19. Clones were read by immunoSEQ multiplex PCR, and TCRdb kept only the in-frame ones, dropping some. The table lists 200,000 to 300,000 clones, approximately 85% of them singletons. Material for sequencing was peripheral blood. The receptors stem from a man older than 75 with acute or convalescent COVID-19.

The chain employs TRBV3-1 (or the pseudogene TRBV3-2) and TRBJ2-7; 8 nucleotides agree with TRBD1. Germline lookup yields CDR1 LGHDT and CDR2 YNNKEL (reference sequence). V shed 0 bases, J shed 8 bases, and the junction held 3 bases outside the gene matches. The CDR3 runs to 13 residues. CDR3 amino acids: CASSQEGRGQQYF. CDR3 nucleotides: TGTGCCAGCAGCCAAGAGGGCAGGGGGCAGCAGTACTTC.

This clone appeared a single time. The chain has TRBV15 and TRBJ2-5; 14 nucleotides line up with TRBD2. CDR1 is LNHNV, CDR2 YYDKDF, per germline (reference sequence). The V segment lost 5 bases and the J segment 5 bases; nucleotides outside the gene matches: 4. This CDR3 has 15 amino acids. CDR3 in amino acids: CATSVRLAGGETQYF. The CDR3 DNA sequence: TGTGCCACCAGCGTGAGACTAGCGGGAGGGGAGACCCAGTACTTC.

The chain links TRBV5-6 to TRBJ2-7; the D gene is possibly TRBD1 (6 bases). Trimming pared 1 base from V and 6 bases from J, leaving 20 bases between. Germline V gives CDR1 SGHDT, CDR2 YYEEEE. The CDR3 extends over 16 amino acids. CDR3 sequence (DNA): TGTGCCAGCAGCTTGAATATAGGACAGAGGGGATCCGAGCAGTACTTC. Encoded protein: CASSLNIGQRGSEQYF.

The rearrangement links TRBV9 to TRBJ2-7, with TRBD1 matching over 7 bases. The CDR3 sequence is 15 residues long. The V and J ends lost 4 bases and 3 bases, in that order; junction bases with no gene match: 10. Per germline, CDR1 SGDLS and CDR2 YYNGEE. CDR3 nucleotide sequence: TGTGCCAGCAGCCACTCCCAACGACAGGGCTACGAGCAGTACTTC. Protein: CASSHSQRQGYEQYF. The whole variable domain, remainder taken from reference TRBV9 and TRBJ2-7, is DSGVTQTPKHLITATGQRVTLRCSPRSGDLSVYWYQQSLDQGLQFLIQYYNGEERAKGNILERFSAQQFPDLHSELNLSSLELGDSALYFCASSHSQRQGYEQYFGPGTRLTVT.

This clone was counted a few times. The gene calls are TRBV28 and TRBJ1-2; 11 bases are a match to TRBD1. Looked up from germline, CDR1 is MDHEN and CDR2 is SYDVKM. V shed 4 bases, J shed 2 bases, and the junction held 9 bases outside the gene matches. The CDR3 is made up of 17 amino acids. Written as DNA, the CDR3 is TGTGCCAGCAGTTCGCGAGATAGGGACAGGGGGAACTATGGCTACACCTTC. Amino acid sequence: CASSSRDRDRGNYGYTF.

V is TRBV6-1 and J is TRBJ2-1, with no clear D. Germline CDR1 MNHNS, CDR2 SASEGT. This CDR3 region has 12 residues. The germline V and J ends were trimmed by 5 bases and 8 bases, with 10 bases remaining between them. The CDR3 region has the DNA TGTGCCAGCAGTACGTCCCAGGATGAGCAGTTCTTC. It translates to CASSTSQDEQFF.

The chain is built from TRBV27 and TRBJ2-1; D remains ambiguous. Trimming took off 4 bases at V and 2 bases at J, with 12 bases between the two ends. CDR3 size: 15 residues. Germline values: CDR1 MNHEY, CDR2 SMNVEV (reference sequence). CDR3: CASSSSKSAYNEQFF. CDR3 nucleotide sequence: TGTGCCAGCAGTTCGAGTAAGTCGGCCTACAATGAGCAGTTCTTC.

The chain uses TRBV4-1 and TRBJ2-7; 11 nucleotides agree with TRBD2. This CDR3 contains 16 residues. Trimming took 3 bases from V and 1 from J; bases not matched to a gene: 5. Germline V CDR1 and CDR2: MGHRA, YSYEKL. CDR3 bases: TGCGCCAGCAGCCACAGACTAGCGGGGAGTTCCTACGAGCAGTACTTC. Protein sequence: CASSHRLAGSSYEQYF.

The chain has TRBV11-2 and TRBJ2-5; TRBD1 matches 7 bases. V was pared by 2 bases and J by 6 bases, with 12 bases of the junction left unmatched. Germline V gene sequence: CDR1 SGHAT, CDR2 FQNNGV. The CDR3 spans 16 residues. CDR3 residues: CASSLMGTGTAKTQYF. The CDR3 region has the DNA TGTGCCAGCAGCTTAATGGGAACCGGGACAGCAAAGACCCAGTACTTC.

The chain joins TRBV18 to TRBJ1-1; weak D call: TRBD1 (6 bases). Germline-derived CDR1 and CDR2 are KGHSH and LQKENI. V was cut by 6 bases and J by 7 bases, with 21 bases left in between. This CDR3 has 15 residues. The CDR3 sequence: CASSRYREIHIEAFF. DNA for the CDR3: TGTGCCAGCTCCCGTTACAGGGAAATTCACATTGAAGCTTTCTTT. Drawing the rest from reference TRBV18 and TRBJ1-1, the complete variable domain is NAGVMQNPRHLVRRRGQEARLRCSPMKGHSHVYWYRQLPEEGLKFMVYLQKENIIDESGMPKERFSAEFPKEGPSILRIQQVVRGDSAAYFCASSRYREIHIEAFFGQGTRLTVV.

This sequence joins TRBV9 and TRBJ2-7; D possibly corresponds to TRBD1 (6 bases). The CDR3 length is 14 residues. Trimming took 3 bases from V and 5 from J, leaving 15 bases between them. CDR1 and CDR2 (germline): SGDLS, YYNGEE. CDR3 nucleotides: TGTGCCAGCAGCGCTATGACAGGCGGCAACGAGCAGTACTTC. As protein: CASSAMTGGNEQYF.

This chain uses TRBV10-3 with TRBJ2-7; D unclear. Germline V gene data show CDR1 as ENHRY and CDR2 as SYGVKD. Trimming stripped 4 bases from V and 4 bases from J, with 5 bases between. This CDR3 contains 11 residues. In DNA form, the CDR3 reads TGTGCCATCAGTGGGGCTTACGAGCAGTACTTC. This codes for CAISGAYEQYF.

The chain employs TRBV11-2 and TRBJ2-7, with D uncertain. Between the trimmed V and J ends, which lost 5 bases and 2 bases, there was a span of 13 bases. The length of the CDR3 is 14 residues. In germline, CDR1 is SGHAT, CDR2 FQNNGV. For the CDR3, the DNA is TGTGCCAGCAGCCGGTCCTCTTTCGCCTACGAGCAGTACTTC. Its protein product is CASSRSSFAYEQYF.

CDR3 amino acids: CASSSHPVGENTEAFF. The CDR3 nucleotides read TGCGCCAGCAGCTCGCACCCGGTAGGGGAGAACACTGAAGCTTTCTTT. The chain couples TRBV5-1 to TRBJ1-1, with D perhaps matching TRBD1 (5 bases). The CDR3 contains 16 residues. Trimming pared 3 bases from V and 1 base from J, leaving 16 bases between. Germline CDR1 reads SGHRS; CDR2 reads YFSETQ.

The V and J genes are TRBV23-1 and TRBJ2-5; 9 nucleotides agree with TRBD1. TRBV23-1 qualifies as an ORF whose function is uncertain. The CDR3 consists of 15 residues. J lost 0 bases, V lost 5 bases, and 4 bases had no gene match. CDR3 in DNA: TGCGCCAGCAGTACGGACAGGGGTAACCAAGAGACCCAGTACTTC. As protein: CASSTDRGNQETQYF.